This entry concerns a single T cell receptor beta chain. The data are from a study of blood T cell repertoires in COVID-19. Study-level background: PBMCs, B-cell-depleted T cells, or T cells provided the cDNA or gDNA that made up the material.

Method: immunoSEQ multiplex PCR; TCRdb's copy keeps in-frame clones and lacks some. Of fewer than 200,000 clones in the sample, roughly 85% are singletons; the top ten hold roughly 8.3%. The germline CDR1 and CDR2 sequences are ENHRY and SYGVKD. The CDR3 runs 12 residues. Trimming at V came to 8 bases and at J to 2 bases, leaving 3 bases not matched to a gene. Sequencing was carried out using peripheral blood. This chain connects TRBV10-3 to TRBJ2-7; 7 positions agree with TRBD2. This clonotype was obtained from a woman aged 55-70 years with COVID-19, enrolled during active disease. The CDR3 protein is CAIAAGAYEQYF. The DNA of the CDR3 is TGTGCCATCGCGGCGGGGGCCTACGAGCAGTACTTC.